This record covers a single T cell receptor beta chain. This sample is drawn from a study of cytomegalovirus exposure and HLA in healthy donors. Vbeta (60) and Jbeta (13) primers were used in the PCR. Clones were read by immunoSEQ multiplex PCR, and TCRdb kept only the in-frame ones, dropping some. The sample comprises just over 85,000 clones, about 70% of which are singletons, and about 3% rests with the top ten. Germline V gene data show CDR1 as SGHTS and CDR2 as YDEGEE. V gave up 4 bases and J gave up 0 bases, with 11 bases separating them. The CDR3 is 16 amino acids. The sequencing sample was made of PBMCs. The sequence was collected from a man aged 40-50 years in good health and CMV-seronegative. The gene calls are TRBV5-8 and TRBJ1-6; D unresolved. Written as DNA, the CDR3 is TGTGCCAGCAGCCCAGGAGGGAGCTCCTATAATTCACCCCTCCACTTT. Amino acids: CASSPGGSSYNSPLHF.